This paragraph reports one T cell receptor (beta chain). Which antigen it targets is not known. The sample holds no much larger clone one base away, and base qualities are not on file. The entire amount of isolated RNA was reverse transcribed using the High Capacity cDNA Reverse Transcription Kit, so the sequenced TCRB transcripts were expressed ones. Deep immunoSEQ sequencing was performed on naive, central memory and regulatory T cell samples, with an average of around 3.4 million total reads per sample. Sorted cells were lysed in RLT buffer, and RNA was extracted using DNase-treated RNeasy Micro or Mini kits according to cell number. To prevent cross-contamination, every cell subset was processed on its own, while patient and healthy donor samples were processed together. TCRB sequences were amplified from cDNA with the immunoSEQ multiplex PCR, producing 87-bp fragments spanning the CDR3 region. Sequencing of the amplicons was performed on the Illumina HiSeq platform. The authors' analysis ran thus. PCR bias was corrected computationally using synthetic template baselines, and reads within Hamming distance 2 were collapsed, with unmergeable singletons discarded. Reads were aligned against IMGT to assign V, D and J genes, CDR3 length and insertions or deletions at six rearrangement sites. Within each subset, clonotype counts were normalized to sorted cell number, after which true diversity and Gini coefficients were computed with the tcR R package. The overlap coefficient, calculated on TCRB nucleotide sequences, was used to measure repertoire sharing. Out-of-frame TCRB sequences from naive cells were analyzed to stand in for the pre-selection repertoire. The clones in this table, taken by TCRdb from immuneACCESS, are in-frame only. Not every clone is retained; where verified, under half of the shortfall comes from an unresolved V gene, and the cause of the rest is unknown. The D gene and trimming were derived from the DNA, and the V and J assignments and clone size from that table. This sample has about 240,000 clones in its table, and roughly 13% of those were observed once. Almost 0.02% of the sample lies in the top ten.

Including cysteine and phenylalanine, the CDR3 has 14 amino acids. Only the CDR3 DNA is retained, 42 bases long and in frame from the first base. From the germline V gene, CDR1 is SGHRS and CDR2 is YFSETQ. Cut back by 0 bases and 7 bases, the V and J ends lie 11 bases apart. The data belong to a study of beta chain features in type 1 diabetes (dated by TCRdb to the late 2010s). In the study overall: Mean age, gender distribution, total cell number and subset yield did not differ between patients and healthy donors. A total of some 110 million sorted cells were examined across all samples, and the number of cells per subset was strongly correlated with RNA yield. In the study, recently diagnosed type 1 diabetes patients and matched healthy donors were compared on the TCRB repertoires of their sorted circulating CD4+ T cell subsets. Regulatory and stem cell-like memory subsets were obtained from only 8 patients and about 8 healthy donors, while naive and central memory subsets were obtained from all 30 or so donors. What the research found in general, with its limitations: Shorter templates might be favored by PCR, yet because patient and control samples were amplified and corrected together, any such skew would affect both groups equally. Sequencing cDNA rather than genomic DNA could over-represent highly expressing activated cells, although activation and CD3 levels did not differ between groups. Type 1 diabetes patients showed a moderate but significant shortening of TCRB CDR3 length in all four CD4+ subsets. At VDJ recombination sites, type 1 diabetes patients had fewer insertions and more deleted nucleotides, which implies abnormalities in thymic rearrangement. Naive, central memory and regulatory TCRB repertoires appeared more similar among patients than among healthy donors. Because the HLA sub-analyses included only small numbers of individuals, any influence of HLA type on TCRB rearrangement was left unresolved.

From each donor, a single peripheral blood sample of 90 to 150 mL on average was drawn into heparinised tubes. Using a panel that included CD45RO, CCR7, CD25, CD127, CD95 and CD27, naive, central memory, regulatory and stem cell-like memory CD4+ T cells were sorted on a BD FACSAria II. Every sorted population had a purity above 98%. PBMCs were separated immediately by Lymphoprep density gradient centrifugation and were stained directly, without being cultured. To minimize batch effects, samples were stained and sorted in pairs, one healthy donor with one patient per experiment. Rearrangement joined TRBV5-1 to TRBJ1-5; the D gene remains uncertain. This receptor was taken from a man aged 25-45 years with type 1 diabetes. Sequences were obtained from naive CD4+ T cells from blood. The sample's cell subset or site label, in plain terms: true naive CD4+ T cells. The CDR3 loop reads CASSLGPARQPQHF. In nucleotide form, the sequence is TGCGCCAGCAGCTTGGGTCCGGCGCGGCAGCCCCAGCATTTT.